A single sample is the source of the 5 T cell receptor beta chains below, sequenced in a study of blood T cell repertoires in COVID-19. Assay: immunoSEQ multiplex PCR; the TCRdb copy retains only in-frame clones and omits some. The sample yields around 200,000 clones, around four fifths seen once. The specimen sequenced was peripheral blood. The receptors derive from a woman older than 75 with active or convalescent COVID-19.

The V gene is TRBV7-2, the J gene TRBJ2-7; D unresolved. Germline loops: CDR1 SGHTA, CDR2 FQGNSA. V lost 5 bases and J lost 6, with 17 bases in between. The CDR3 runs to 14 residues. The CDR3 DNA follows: TGTGCCAGCAGCCCGCTCCGGTCATCGGGCGAGCAGTACTTC. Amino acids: CASSPLRSSGEQYF.

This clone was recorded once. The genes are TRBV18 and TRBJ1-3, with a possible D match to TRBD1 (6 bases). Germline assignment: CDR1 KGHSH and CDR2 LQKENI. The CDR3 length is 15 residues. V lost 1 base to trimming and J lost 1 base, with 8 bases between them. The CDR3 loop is CASSPLTGSGNTIYF. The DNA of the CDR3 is TGTGCCAGCTCACCACTAACAGGGTCTGGAAACACCATATATTTT.

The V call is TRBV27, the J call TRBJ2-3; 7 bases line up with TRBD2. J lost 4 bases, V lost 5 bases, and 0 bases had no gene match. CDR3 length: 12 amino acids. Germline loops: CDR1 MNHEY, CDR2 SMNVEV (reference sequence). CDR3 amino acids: CASSRGADTQYF. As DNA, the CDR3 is TGTGCCAGCAGTCGGGGGGCAGATACGCAGTATTTT.

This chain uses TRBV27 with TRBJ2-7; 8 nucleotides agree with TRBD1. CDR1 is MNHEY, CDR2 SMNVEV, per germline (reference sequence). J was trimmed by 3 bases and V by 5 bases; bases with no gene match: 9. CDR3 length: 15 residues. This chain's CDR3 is CASSVLSDRVYEQYF. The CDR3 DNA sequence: TGTGCCAGCAGTGTCCTCTCGGACAGGGTCTACGAGCAGTACTTC.

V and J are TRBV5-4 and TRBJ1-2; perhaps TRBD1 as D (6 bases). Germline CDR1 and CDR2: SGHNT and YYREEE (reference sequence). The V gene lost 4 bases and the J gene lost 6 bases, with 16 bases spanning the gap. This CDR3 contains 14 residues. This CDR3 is CASSPQGRTNGYTF. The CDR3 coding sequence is TGTGCCAGCAGCCCACAGGGTAGGACAAATGGCTACACCTTC. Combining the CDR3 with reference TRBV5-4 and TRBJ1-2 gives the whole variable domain ETGVTQSPTHLIKTRGQQVTLRCSSQSGHNTVSWYQQALGQGPQFIFQYYREEENGRGNFPPRFSGLQFPNYSSELNVNALELDDSALYLCASSPQGRTNGYTFGSGTRLTVV.